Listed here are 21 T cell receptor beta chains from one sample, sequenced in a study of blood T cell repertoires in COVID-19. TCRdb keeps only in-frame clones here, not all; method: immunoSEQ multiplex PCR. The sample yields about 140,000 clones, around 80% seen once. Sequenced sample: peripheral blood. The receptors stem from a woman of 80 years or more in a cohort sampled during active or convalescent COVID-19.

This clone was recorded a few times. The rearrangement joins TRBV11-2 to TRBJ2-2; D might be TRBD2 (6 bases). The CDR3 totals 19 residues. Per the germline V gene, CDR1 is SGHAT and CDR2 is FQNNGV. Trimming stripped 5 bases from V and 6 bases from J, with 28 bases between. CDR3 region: CASSLGSAGKGGSSGELFF. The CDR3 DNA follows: TGTGCCAGCAGCCTCGGGTCGGCAGGGAAGGGAGGTTCATCCGGGGAGCTGTTTTTT.

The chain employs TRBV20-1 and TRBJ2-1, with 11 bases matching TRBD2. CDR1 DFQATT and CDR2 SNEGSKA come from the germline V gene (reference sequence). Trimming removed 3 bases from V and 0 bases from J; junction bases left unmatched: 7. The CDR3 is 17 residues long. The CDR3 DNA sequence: TGCAGTGCTAGTTTTCTAGCGGGGGGCTCCTCCTACAATGAGCAGTTCTTC. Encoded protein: CSASFLAGGSSYNEQFF.

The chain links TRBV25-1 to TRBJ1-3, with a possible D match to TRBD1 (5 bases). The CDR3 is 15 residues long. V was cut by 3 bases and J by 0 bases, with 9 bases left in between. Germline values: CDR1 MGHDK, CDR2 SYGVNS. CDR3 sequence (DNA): TGTGCCAGCAGTGATTCGGGGGGCTCTGGAAACACCATATATTTT. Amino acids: CASSDSGGSGNTIYF.

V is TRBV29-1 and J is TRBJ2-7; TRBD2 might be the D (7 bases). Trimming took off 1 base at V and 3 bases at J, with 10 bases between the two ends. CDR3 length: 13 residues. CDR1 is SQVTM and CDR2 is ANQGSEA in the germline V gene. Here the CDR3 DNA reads TGCAGCGTTGAAGCGGGGGGCCTCTACGAGCAGTACTTC. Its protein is CSVEAGGLYEQYF.

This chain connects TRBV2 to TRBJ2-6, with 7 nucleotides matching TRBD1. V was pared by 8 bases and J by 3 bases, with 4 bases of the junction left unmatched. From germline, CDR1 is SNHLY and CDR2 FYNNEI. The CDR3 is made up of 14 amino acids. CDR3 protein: CASSTGYGANVLTF. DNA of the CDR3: TGTGCCAGCTCGACAGGGTATGGGGCCAACGTCCTGACTTTC.

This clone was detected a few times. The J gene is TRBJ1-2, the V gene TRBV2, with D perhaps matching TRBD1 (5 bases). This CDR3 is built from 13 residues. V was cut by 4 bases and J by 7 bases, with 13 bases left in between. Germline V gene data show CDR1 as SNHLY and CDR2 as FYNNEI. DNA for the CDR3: TGTGCCAGCAGTGGTATCCGGCAGGGTGGCTACACCTTC. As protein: CASSGIRQGGYTF.

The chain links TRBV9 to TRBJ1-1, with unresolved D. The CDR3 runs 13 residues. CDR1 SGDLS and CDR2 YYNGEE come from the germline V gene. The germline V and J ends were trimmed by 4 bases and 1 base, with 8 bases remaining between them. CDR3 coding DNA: TGTGCCAGCAGCACGACACCGAACACTGAAGCTTTCTTT. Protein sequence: CASSTTPNTEAFF. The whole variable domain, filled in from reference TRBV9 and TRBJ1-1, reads DSGVTQTPKHLITATGQRVTLRCSPRSGDLSVYWYQQSLDQGLQFLIQYYNGEERAKGNILERFSAQQFPDLHSELNLSSLELGDSALYFCASSTTPNTEAFFGQGTRLTVV.

CDR3 sequence (DNA): TGTGCCAGCAGCCGAACAGGGTATGGCTACACCTTC. It codes for CASSRTGYGYTF. This chain joins TRBV6-6 and TRBJ1-2; weak D call: TRBD1 (6 bases). Germline V gene lookup returns CDR1 MNHNY and CDR2 SVGAGI (reference sequence). CDR3 length: 12 residues. V was clipped by 6 bases and J by 5 bases, with 10 bases between them.

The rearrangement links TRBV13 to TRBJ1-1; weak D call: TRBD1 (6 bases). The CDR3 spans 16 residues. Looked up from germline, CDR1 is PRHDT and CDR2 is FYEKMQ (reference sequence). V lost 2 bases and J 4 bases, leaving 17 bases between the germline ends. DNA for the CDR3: TGTGCCAGCAGCTTAAGTACTCAGGGGAGATCCACTGAAGCTTTCTTT. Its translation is CASSLSTQGRSTEAFF.

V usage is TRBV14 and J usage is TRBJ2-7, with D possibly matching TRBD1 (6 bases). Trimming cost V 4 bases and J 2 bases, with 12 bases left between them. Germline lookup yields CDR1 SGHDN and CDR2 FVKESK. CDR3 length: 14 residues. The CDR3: CASSPRTGPYEQYF. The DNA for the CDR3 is TGTGCCAGCAGCCCTCGTACAGGGCCCTACGAGCAGTACTTC.

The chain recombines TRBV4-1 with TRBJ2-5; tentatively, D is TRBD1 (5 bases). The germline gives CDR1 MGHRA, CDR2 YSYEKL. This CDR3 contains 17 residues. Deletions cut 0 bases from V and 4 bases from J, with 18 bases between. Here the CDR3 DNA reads TGCGCCAGCAGCCAAGAGGGGCGGCGTGGAAGTCCAGAGACCCAGTACTTC. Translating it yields CASSQEGRRGSPETQYF.

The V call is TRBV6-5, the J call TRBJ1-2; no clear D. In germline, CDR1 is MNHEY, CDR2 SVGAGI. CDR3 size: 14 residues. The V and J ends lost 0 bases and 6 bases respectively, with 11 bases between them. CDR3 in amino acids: CASSYSGRANGYTF. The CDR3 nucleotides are TGTGCCAGCAGTTACTCTGGTAGAGCGAATGGCTACACCTTC.

CDR3 sequence reads: CASSEERNQPQHF. DNA of the CDR3: TGTGCCAGCAGTGAGGAGCGAAATCAGCCCCAGCATTTT. This sequence joins TRBV2 and TRBJ1-5; D unresolved. The CDR3 totals 13 residues. The germline V gene has CDR1 SNHLY and CDR2 FYNNEI. Between the trimmed V and J ends, which lost 3 bases and 4 bases, there was a span of 7 bases.

The CDR3 here is CASSLLLARSYNEQFF. The DNA for the CDR3 is TGTGCCAGCAGCTTATTACTAGCGAGATCCTACAATGAGCAGTTCTTC. The chain is built from TRBV7-9 and TRBJ2-1; 7 nucleotides line up with TRBD2. Trimming at V came to 2 bases and at J to 1 base, leaving 5 bases not matched to a gene. There are 16 residues in the CDR3. Germline values: CDR1 SEHNR, CDR2 FQNEAQ (reference sequence).

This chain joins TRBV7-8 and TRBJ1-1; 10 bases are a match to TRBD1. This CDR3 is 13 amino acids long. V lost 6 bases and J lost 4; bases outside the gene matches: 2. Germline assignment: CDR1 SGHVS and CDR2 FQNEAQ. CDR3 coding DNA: TGTGCCAGCAGTTGGGACAGGGGCACTGAAGCTTTCTTT. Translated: CASSWDRGTEAFF.

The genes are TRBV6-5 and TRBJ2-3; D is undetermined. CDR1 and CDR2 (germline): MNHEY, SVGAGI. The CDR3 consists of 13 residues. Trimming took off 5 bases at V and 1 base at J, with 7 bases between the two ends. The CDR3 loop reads CASSQLRTDTQYF. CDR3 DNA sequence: TGTGCCAGCAGTCAACTACGCACAGATACGCAGTATTTT.

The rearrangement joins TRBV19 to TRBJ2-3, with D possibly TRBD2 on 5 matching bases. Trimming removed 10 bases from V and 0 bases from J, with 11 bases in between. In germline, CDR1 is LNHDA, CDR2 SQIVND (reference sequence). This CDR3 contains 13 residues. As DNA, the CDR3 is TGTGCCACCCGAGGGTATAGCACAGATACGCAGTATTTT. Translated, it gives CATRGYSTDTQYF.

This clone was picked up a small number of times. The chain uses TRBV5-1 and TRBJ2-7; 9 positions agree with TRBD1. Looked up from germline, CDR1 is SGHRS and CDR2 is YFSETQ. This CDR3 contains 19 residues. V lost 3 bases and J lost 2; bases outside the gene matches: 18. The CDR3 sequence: CASSYMKNTPGQGTYEQYF. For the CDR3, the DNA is TGCGCCAGCAGCTATATGAAGAACACACCGGGACAGGGAACCTACGAGCAGTACTTC.

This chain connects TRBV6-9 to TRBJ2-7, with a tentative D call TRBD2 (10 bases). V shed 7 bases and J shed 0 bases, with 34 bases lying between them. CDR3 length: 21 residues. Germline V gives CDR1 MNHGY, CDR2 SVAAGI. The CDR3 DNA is TGTGCCAGCAAGGGACCGGGACAGGGTAATAGCGGGGGGCTGAGCTCCTACGAGCAGTACGTC. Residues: CASKGPGQGNSGGLSSYEQYV.

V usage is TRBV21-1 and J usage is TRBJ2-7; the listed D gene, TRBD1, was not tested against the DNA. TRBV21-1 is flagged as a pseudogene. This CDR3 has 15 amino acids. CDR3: CASSTSGTGGDEQYV. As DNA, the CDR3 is TGTGCCAGCAGCACCTCGGGGACAGGGGGGGACGAGCAGTACGTC.

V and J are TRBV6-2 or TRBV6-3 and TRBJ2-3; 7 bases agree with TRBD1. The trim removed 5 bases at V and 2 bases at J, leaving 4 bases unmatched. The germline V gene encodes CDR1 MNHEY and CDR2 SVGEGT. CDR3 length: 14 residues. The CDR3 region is CASSTGVYTDTQYF. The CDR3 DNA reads TGTGCCAGCAGTACAGGGGTTTACACAGATACGCAGTATTTT.